This T cell receptor (beta chain) was sequenced during a study of glioma-infiltrating T cells after dendritic cell vaccination. Turning to this clone: Its target is not known.

Broader study findings: Higher TCR clonality did not directly relate to longer survival.

Time point reported: after dendritic cell vaccination, including at tumor progression/relapse. Sequenced by immunoSEQ multiplex PCR; TCRdb stores in-frame clones only, minus some. The profile covers 70,000 to 95,000 clones, with roughly 84% appearing a single time and around 2.3% taken by the ten largest. Trimming cost V 3 bases and J 6 bases; bases outside gene matches: 4. CDR3 length: 14 residues. Germline V gene data show CDR1 as SGHDT and CDR2 as YYEEEE. The chain carries TRBV5-6 and TRBJ1-5; TRBD1 matches 9 bases. The receptor was isolated from a human donor with glioblastoma. The source was blood, collected after dendritic cell vaccination. In nucleotides, the CDR3 is TGTGCCAGCAGCTCCGGACAGGGGACTCAGCCCCAGCATTTT. This encodes CASSSGQGTQPQHF.